This TCR beta chain was captured by sequencing in a study of OX40 agonist ivuxolimab in advanced cancers. Turning to the study itself: Ivuxolimab doses were 0.01, 0.1, 0.3, 1.5, 3 or 10 mg/kg every 2 weeks. A male proportion of around 86% was recorded, with mean age roughly 62 years and range roughly 23 to 79. Patients achieving partial responses numbered three: one hepatocellular carcinoma case and two cutaneous melanoma cases. Findings of the study overall: Expanded peripheral T cell antigen specificity was not determined.

Repertoires were generated with immunoSEQ multiplex PCR, while TCRdb's copy carries only in-frame clones and drops some. The sample has around 64,000 clones; about nine tenths are singletons. CDR1 DFQATT and CDR2 SNEGSKA come from the germline V gene (reference sequence). The CDR3 runs 10 residues. Details on this clone: The antigen is not known. Other DNA sequences within the sample encode an identical CDR3.

The receptor was isolated from an adult with an advanced solid tumor such as melanoma, head and neck, liver or kidney cancer. The rearrangement joins TRBV20-1 to TRBJ1-2; D gene uncertain. Sample: CD4+ or CD8+ T cells sorted from blood, taken in a trial of the OX40 agonist ivuxolimab. The CDR3 region has the DNA TGCAGCGCGCACAACTATGGCTACACCTTC. It codes for CSAHNYGYTF.